This is a list of T cell receptor beta chains from one sample in a study of technical replicates of blood from a few donors. Sequencing was performed with immunoSEQ multiplex PCR; in TCRdb, only in-frame clones are kept and a portion is missing. The sample has 51,000 or so clones, 80% to 95% seen once. Sequencing was carried out using PBMCs. These receptor sequences come from a human donor in good health. Some clones in this sample may be carry-over from other donors' samples. CDR3s include the opening cysteine and the closing phenylalanine or tryptophan. A D gene is named only where the DNA matches it firmly. Not all rows give a size; the values are once, few, many and, for expanded clones, a class.

size	V	D	J	CDR3	DNA
NA	TRBV6-5	NA	TRBJ1-5	CASSRQPGSQPQHF	TGTGCCAGCAGCAGACAACCGGGGAGTCAGCCCCAGCATTTT
NA	TRBV29-1	TRBD1	TRBJ1-2	CSATRDSVGYTF	TGCAGCGCTACTCGGGACAGCGTAGGCTACACCTTC
NA	TRBV6-6	NA	TRBJ1-1	CASSSGSQGKNTEAFF	TGTGCCAGCAGTTCCGGTTCGCAGGGGAAGAACACTGAAGCTTTCTTT
NA	TRBV25-1	NA	TRBJ1-5	CARTTCRRDGENQPQHF	TGTGCCAGGACCACTTGCCGGAGGGACGGTGAAAATCAGCCCCAGCATTTT
NA	TRBV7-2	NA	TRBJ1-2	CASSVPQSSLYGYTF	TGTGCCAGCAGCGTCCCTCAGTCGTCGCTCTATGGCTACACCTTC
NA	TRBV2	NA	TRBJ1-2	CASHTVANYGYTF	TGTGCCAGTCATACCGTAGCTAACTATGGCTACACCTTC
NA	TRBV4-1	NA	TRBJ2-7	CASSLEAWSSYEQYF	TGCGCCAGCAGCCTTGAGGCGTGGAGCTCCTACGAGCAGTACTTC
few	TRBV11-1	TRBD1	TRBJ1-6	CASSSGQGAKNSPLHF	TGTGCCAGCAGCTCCGGACAGGGGGCAAAGAATTCACCCCTCCACTTT
NA	TRBV7-2	TRBD2	TRBJ2-7	CASSPDERGTYEQYF	TGTGCCAGCAGCCCAGACGAGCGGGGTACCTACGAGCAGTACTTC
NA	TRBV7-9	NA	TRBJ2-7	CASSFGDSIYEQYF	TGTGCCAGCAGCTTCGGGGATTCTATCTACGAGCAGTACTTC
NA	TRBV2	NA	TRBJ2-7	CASSPLYEQYF	TGTGCCAGCAGCCCACTCTACGAGCAGTACTTC
once	TRBV4-2	TRBD1	TRBJ1-3	CASNDRVPGNTIYF	TGTGCCAGCAACGACAGGGTCCCTGGAAACACCATATATTTT
NA	TRBV9	NA	TRBJ2-2	CASSAGLSTGELFF	TGTGCCAGCAGCGCCGGACTCTCCACCGGGGAGCTGTTTTTT
NA	TRBV7-2	TRBD2	TRBJ2-7	CASSLDPSGTYEQYF	TGTGCCAGCAGCTTAGACCCTAGCGGCACCTACGAGCAGTACTTC
NA	TRBV10-3	NA	TRBJ1-2	CAISEYQRNGYTF	TGTGCCATCAGTGAGTACCAGCGGAATGGCTACACCTTC
NA	TRBV15	NA	TRBJ1-1	CATSSQGMAEAFF	TGTGCCACCAGCAGCCAGGGGATGGCTGAAGCTTTCTTT